A single sample gave rise to the 13 T cell receptor beta chains below, sequenced in a study of shared clonotypes between healthy human individuals. The protocol was immunoSEQ multiplex PCR, while the TCRdb copy is restricted to in-frame clones and leaves out a portion. The data hold about 450,000 clones, with around 79% observed a single time. The specimen sequenced was PBMCs. The receptor source for this set is a woman in her 40s in good health. Some clones in this sample may be carry-over from other donors' samples.

This clone showed up many times. The CDR3: CASSLIGRFQETQYF. CDR3 bases: TGTGCCAGCAGCTTAATCGGGCGTTTCCAAGAGACCCAGTACTTC. This rearrangement joins TRBV7-3 to TRBJ2-5; D is uncertain. Per germline, CDR1 SGHTA and CDR2 FQGTGA. The V and J ends lost 1 base and 1 base respectively, with 10 bases between them. CDR3 size: 15 residues.

V is TRBV29-1 and J is TRBJ2-1; 11 nucleotides match TRBD2. In germline, CDR1 is SQVTM, CDR2 ANQGSEA. The CDR3 has 15 residues. Losses at the gene ends were 1 base for V and 5 bases for J; bases not matched to a gene: 4. CDR3 protein: CSVEARLAGHNEQFF. The CDR3 coding sequence is TGCAGCGTTGAAGCTAGACTAGCGGGACACAATGAGCAGTTCTTC.

The chain links TRBV7-3 to TRBJ2-5; D possibly corresponds to TRBD2 (5 bases). CDR3 size: 14 residues. Trimming removed 0 bases from V and 4 bases from J, with 9 bases in between. Germline-derived CDR1 and CDR2 are SGHTA and FQGTGA. The CDR3 DNA follows: TGTGCCAGCAGCTTAACAGGGAGAGGAGAGACCCAGTACTTC. This gives the protein CASSLTGRGETQYF.

This clone was seen more than once but under ten times. J is TRBJ1-1 and V is TRBV20-1, with D possibly being TRBD1 (5 bases). With 0 bases removed from V and 13 bases from J, the gap between germline ends came to 12 bases. The germline V gene has CDR1 DFQATT and CDR2 SNEGSKA (reference sequence). The CDR3 covers 11 residues. CDR3 in amino acids: CSARDRLGVFF. The CDR3 DNA is TGCAGTGCTAGAGATCGGCTGGGGGTTTTCTTT.

V is TRBV29-1 and J is TRBJ1-4; D is uncertain. Deletions cut 3 bases from V and 4 bases from J, with 6 bases between. Germline V CDR1 and CDR2: SQVTM, ANQGSEA. This CDR3 has 12 residues. The CDR3 DNA is TGCAGCGTTGAGGGAATTAATGAAAAACTGTTTTTT. It codes for CSVEGINEKLFF.

CDR3 in DNA: TGTGCCAGCAGTGAATCGAGACTTGGGGAGACCCAGTACTTC. Encoded protein: CASSESRLGETQYF. This chain connects TRBV2 to TRBJ2-5; D remains ambiguous. V dropped 2 bases and J dropped 5 bases, with 12 bases sitting between them. CDR3 length: 14 residues. Germline V CDR1 and CDR2: SNHLY, FYNNEI.

This clone was recorded once. The chain links TRBV12-5 to TRBJ2-1, with 8 nucleotides matching TRBD2. The CDR3 extends over 17 amino acids. The germline CDR1 and CDR2 sequences are LGHNT and FRNRAP. Trimming removed 2 bases from V and 3 bases from J; junction bases left unmatched: 9. The DNA for the CDR3 is TGTGCTAGTGGTTTGTCCACGACTAGCGCGATCTACAATGAGCAGTTCTTC. This gives the protein CASGLSTTSAIYNEQFF.

The chain joins TRBV10-3 to TRBJ1-5; 7 bases align to TRBD1. The CDR3 is 15 amino acids. The junction had 6 bases not matched to a gene; V was cut back by 0 bases and J by 7 bases. The germline V gene encodes CDR1 ENHRY and CDR2 SYGVKD. CDR3 sequence reads: CAISESRQGTQPQHF. The CDR3 DNA reads as TGTGCCATCAGTGAGTCGCGACAGGGAACCCAGCCCCAGCATTTT.

The J gene is TRBJ1-2, the V gene TRBV25-1; D not resolved. The germline V gene encodes CDR1 MGHDK and CDR2 SYGVNS. V lost 1 base, J lost 12 bases, and 18 bases lay in between. The CDR3 contains 14 residues. In DNA form, the CDR3 reads TGTGCCAGCAGTGAATCGTGGCATCCGTACCGCCACACCTTC. Protein: CASSESWHPYRHTF.

The chain combines TRBV5-1 with TRBJ2-7, with 8 positions matching TRBD2. This CDR3 spans 15 amino acids. The germline V gene encodes CDR1 SGHRS and CDR2 YFSETQ. V shed 4 bases, J shed 5 bases, and the junction held 11 bases outside the gene matches. The CDR3 loop reads CASSLGGAGAHEQYF. Written as DNA, the CDR3 is TGCGCCAGCAGCCTCGGCGGAGCGGGAGCCCACGAGCAGTACTTC. Looking up the rest from reference TRBV5-1 and TRBJ2-7 gives the full variable domain: KAGVTQTPRYLIKTRGQQVTLSCSPISGHRSVSWYQQTPGQGLQFLFEYFSETQRNKGNFPGRFSGRQFSNSRSEMNVSTLELGDSALYLCASSLGGAGAHEQYFGPGTRLTVT.

This chain links TRBV7-2 with TRBJ2-1; possibly TRBD2 for D (5 bases). Trimming cost V 1 base and J 8 bases, with 18 bases left between them. CDR3 size: 16 residues. Looked up from germline, CDR1 is SGHTA and CDR2 is FQGNSA. CDR3 region: CASSLEGGLGKHEQFF. CDR3 bases: TGTGCCAGCAGCTTAGAGGGCGGGCTCGGGAAGCATGAGCAGTTCTTC.

The chain couples TRBV30 to TRBJ2-2, with TRBD2 as a possible D gene (5 bases). The V gene lost 3 bases and the J gene lost 9 bases, with 20 bases spanning the gap. This CDR3 has 15 residues. Germline V gene data show CDR1 as GTSNPN and CDR2 as SVGIG (reference sequence). CDR3 in DNA: TGTGCCTGGAGCGACGGACTTTGGTGCCACCGGGAGCTGTTTTTT. This codes for CAWSDGLWCHRELFF.

This clone was picked up a small number of times. The chain couples TRBV7-9 to TRBJ1-4; TRBD1 matches at 7 bases. Germline-derived CDR1 and CDR2 are SEHNR and FQNEAQ (reference sequence). This CDR3 is 16 amino acids long. The junction had 9 bases not matched to a gene; V was cut back by 2 bases and J by 6 bases. The CDR3 DNA reads TGTGCCAGCAGCTTATCGACAGGGTTCAGGGATGAAAAACTGTTTTTT. This gives the protein CASSLSTGFRDEKLFF.